Following are 2 T cell receptor beta chains from one sample sequenced in a study of beta chain features in type 1 diabetes. Reverse transcribing all isolated RNA meant expressed TCRB transcripts were sequenced. Only in-frame clones appear in the TCRdb table, and some are missing; sequencing was by immunoSEQ multiplex PCR. Of 150,000 or so clones listed, about a tenth are singletons. Sample: central memory CD4+ T cells from blood. These receptors were taken from a man younger than 30 in good health.

A few counts support this clone. This chain uses TRBV7-8 with TRBJ2-5, with D tentatively TRBD1 (5 bases). The CDR3 spans 15 residues. V was trimmed by 2 bases and J by 2 bases, leaving 12 bases between them. Germline-derived CDR1 and CDR2 are SGHVS and FQNEAQ. The CDR3 spells CASSLRLQGQETQYF. For the CDR3, the DNA is TGTGCCAGCAGCTTAAGGTTGCAGGGACAAGAGACCCAGTACTTC.

Only a few counts were recorded for this clone. The chain couples TRBV9 to TRBJ1-4; a possible D gene is TRBD1 (5 bases). Trimming shortened V by 4 bases and J by 1 base, and 8 bases separated the two germline ends. The CDR3 length is 14 residues. The germline V gene has CDR1 SGDLS and CDR2 YYNGEE. CDR3 coding DNA: TGTGCCAGCAGCCAGACAGTAACTAATGAAAAACTGTTTTTT. Translated: CASSQTVTNEKLFF.